Following are 6 T cell receptor beta chains from one sample sequenced in a study of cytomegalovirus exposure and HLA in healthy donors. Researchers ran the PCR with 60 Vbeta and 13 Jbeta primers. Profiled with immunoSEQ multiplex PCR; TCRdb holds only in-frame clones, not every one. The table records about 160,000 clones, over 75% of them present only once. Material for sequencing was PBMCs. Receptor source: a woman in her twenties or thirties in good health and CMV-seronegative.

The CDR3 DNA reads as TGTGCCAGCAACCTAGGACAGGGCGTGAATTCACCCCTCCACTTT. Amino acid sequence: CASNLGQGVNSPLHF. This sequence joins TRBV28 and TRBJ1-6, with 8 nucleotides matching TRBD1. V was clipped by 7 bases and J by 7 bases; unmatched bases: 9. This CDR3 is 15 amino acids long. Germline V gene lookup returns CDR1 MDHEN and CDR2 SYDVKM.

A single count supports this clone. The CDR3 here is CAWGQSAISGNTIYF. The CDR3 region has the DNA TGTGCCTGGGGACAGTCAGCGATCTCTGGAAACACCATATATTTT. This rearrangement joins TRBV30 to TRBJ1-3; tentative D call: TRBD1 (6 bases). The germline gives CDR1 GTSNPN, CDR2 SVGIG (reference sequence). Between the trimmed V and J ends, which lost 5 bases and 0 bases, there was a span of 14 bases. The CDR3 contains 15 residues.

The gene calls are TRBV28 and TRBJ1-2; 10 bases map to TRBD1. After removal of 6 bases from V and 8 bases from J, the junction contained 9 bases not matched to a gene. Germline assignment: CDR1 MDHEN and CDR2 SYDVKM. The CDR3 has 14 amino acids. The CDR3 bases are TGTGCCAGCAGCAGGGACAGGGGAAGGGGGGGCTACACCTTC. Translated, it gives CASSRDRGRGGYTF.

The chain employs TRBV28 and TRBJ1-2, with D perhaps matching TRBD1 (5 bases). Trimming stripped 5 bases from V and 5 bases from J, with 15 bases between. The CDR3 is 14 amino acids. The V gene's germline CDR1 is MDHEN and CDR2 SYDVKM. Here the CDR3 reads CASSAPGVGYGYTF. The CDR3 coding sequence is TGTGCCAGCAGTGCCCCGGGGGTGGGATATGGCTACACCTTC.

V usage is TRBV6-5 and J usage is TRBJ2-7; D is possibly TRBD1 (6 bases). This CDR3 spans 14 amino acids. The germline CDR1 and CDR2 sequences are MNHEY and SVGAGI. The V gene lost 0 bases and the J gene lost 6 bases, with 12 bases spanning the gap. CDR3 coding DNA: TGTGCCAGCAGTTACTCGACAGGTTCAGGCGAGCAGTACTTC. It specifies CASSYSTGSGEQYF.

The V gene is TRBV15, the J gene TRBJ1-5, with TRBD1 matching over 10 bases. The V and J ends lost 7 bases and 7 bases, in that order; junction bases with no gene match: 7. The CDR3 contains 14 residues. CDR1 is LNHNV, CDR2 YYDKDF, per germline (reference sequence). The DNA for the CDR3 is TGTGCCACCAACCCGGGACAGGGGCACCAGCCCCAGCATTTT. Protein product: CATNPGQGHQPQHF.